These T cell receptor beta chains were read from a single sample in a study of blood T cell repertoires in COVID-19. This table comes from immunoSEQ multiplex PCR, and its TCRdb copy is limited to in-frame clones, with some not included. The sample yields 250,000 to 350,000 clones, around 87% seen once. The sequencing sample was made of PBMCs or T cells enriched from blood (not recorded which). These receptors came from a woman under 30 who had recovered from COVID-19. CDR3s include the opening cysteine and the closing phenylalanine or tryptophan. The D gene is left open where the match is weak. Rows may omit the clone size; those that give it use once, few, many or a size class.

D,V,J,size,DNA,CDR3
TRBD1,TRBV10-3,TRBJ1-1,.,TGTGCCATCAGTGAGTTCGGACAGGGCTTGAACACTGAAGCTTTCTTT,CAISEFGQGLNTEAFF
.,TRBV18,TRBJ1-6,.,TGTGCCAGCTCACCATTGAGCTCCTATAATTCACCCCTCCACTTT,CASSPLSSYNSPLHF
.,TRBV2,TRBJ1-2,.,TGTGCCAGCTGTCAGGGGCCCGACTATGGCTACACCTTC,CASCQGPDYGYTF
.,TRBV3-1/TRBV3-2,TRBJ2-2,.,TGTGCCAGCAGCCAAGAAATTGGCCCCGGGGAGCTGTTTTTT,CASSQEIGPGELFF
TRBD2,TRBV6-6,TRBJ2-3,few,TGTGCCAGCCTCAAGACTAGCGGGGGTCCAGATACGCAGTATTTT,CASLKTSGGPDTQYF
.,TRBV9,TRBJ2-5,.,TGTGCCAGCAGCGTAGTTGGAGGGGGGGGTCAAGAGACCCAGTACTTC,CASSVVGGGGQETQYF
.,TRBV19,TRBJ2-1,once,TGTGCCAGTGCGGCAGGGCCTGAGCAGTTCTTC,CASAAGPEQFF
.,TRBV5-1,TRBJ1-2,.,TGCGCCAGCAGCCCAGATAGGGAGGAGTATGGCTACACCTTC,CASSPDREEYGYTF
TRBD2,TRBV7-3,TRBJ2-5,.,TGTGCCAGCAGCTTCGCGGGGGTGGAGACCCAGTACTTC,CASSFAGVETQYF
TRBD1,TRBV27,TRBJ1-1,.,TGTGCCAGCAGTCCGGGACAGGGGGCTGAAGCTTTCTTT,CASSPGQGAEAFF
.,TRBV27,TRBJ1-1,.,TGTGCCAGCAGTTTAAACTCCATCGGTATGAACACTGAAGCTTTCTTT,CASSLNSIGMNTEAFF
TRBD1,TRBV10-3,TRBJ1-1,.,TGTGCCATCAGTGAGTCGAGGGGGCGGGTCACTGAAGCTTTCTTT,CAISESRGRVTEAFF
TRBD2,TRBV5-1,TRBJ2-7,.,TGCGCCAGCAGCTTGTTAGGGACTAGCGGGGGCCGGAGCTCCTACGAGCAGTACTTC,CASSLLGTSGGRSSYEQYF
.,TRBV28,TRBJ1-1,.,TGTGCCAGCCCCCCAGTAGGACTGCCCGGCAGCACTGAAGCTTTCTTT,CASPPVGLPGSTEAFF
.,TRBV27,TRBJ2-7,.,TGTGCCAGCAGTCCGACTAAGAAGGAGCAGTACTTC,CASSPTKKEQYF
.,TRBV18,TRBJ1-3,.,TGTGCCAGCTCACCACCGGGCAGATCGGCTGGAAACACCATATATTTT,CASSPPGRSAGNTIYF
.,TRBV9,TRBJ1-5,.,TGTGCCAGCTCTCGGGACAATCAGCCCCAGCATTTT,CASSRDNQPQHF
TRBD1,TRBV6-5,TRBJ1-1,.,TGTGCCAGCAGTTACTCGGTCAAACTCAGGACAGGGGGAGCTTTCTTT,CASSYSVKLRTGGAFF
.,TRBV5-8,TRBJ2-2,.,TGTGCCAGCAGCCGGACAGCGAACACCGGGGAGCTGTTTTTT,CASSRTANTGELFF
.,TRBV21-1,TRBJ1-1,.,TGTGCCAGCAGCAAAAGCCCGGTCAGGCCTATGAACACTGAAGCTTTCTTT,CASSKSPVRPMNTEAFF
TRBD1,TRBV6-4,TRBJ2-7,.,TGTGCCAGCAGCGATAGCTACAGGGGTCTCAGCGACTACGAGCAGTACTTC,CASSDSYRGLSDYEQYF
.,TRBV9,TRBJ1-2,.,TGTGCCAGCAGCGTAGGGGTGCTAGGCTATGGCTACACCTTC,CASSVGVLGYGYTF
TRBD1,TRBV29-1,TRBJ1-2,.,TGCAGCGTGGACAGGGGGGTCTATGGCTACACCTTC,CSVDRGVYGYTF
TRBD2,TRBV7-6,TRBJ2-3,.,TGTGCCAGCAGATACGGGATTAGCGGGACAGATACGCAGTATTTT,CASRYGISGTDTQYF
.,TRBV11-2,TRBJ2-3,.,TGTGCCAGCAGCTCCTTCGGCAGGGGCACAGATACGCAGTATTTT,CASSSFGRGTDTQYF
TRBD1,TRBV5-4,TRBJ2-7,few,TGTGCCAGCAGCTGGGACAGGGGGAACGAGCAGTACTTC,CASSWDRGNEQYF
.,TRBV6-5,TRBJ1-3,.,TGTGCCAGCAGTTACGCAGGGATAGGTTCTGGAAACACCATATATTTT,CASSYAGIGSGNTIYF
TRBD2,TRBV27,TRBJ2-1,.,TGTGCCAGCAGATCTAGCGGGGACTCTTACAATGAGCAGTTCTTC,CASRSSGDSYNEQFF
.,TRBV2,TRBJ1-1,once,TGTGCCAGCAGTGAAGACGGGGAGGACACTGAAGCTTTCTTT,CASSEDGEDTEAFF
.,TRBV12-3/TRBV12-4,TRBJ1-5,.,TGTGCCAGCAGGGAGGCAGGTAACGGGCCCCAGCATTTT,CASREAGNGPQHF
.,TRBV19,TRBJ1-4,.,TGTGCCAGTAGTCCCAGCGAGGGTATGGATGAAAAACTGTTTTTT,CASSPSEGMDEKLFF
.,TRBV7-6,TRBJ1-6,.,TGTGCCAGCAGCTTAGGATCCAGCTCCTATAATTCACCCCTCCACTTT,CASSLGSSSYNSPLHF
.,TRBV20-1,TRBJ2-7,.,TGCAGTGCTAGTCCCTCGGGGGCCTACGAGCAGTACTTC,CSASPSGAYEQYF
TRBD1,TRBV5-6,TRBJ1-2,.,TGTGCCAGCAGCCGCCTTTTAGGGACAGGACGCGCTGGCTACACCTTC,CASSRLLGTGRAGYTF
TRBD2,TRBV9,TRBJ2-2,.,TGTGCCAGCAGCGGGACTAGCGGGGGGGCCCGGCCCGGGGAGCTGTTTTTT,CASSGTSGGARPGELFF
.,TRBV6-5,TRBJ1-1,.,TGTGCCAGCGCACAGGGTTATTACACTGAAGCTTTCTTT,CASAQGYYTEAFF
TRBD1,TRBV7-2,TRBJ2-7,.,TGTGCCAGCAGCCACGCCGGGACAGGGTTTTACGAGCAGTACTTC,CASSHAGTGFYEQYF
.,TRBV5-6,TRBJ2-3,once,TGTGCCAGCAGCTTGGCTGGTACTAGCACAGATACGCAGTATTTT,CASSLAGTSTDTQYF
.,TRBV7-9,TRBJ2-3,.,TGTGCCAGCAGCCTGGGACTGAGTTTGGGAGATACGCAGTATTTT,CASSLGLSLGDTQYF